This T cell receptor beta chain was identified during a study of Ad26.COV2.S vaccination and SARS-CoV-2 variants. Noted treatment: around 19 received Ad26.COV2.S at low or high dose, single or two shots; about five received placebo; per-sample allocation not given. The samples were gathered on day 63 after the first injection of vaccine or placebo. A Boston adult aged 18-55 years was the donor. CDR3 length: 13 amino acids. V lost 1 base to trimming and J lost 3 bases, with 6 bases between them. From germline, CDR1 is SGHTA and CDR2 FQGNSA. Profiled with immunoSEQ multiplex PCR; TCRdb holds only in-frame clones, not every one. Of roughly 700,000 clones in the sample, roughly 90% were seen once.

The rearrangement joins TRBV7-2 to TRBJ2-5; no clear D gene. The source is a person between 18 and 65 years old who received the Ad26.COV2.S COVID-19 vaccine or a placebo. This sample comprised peripheral blood, obtained in a trial of Ad26.COV2.S vaccine versus placebo. CDR3 nucleotides: TGTGCCAGCAGCTTAGTCAGCAAAGAGACCCAGTACTTC. It yields the protein CASSLVSKETQYF.